This TCR beta chain was sequenced during a study of T-cell reconstitution after alpha-beta-depleted transplantation in children. Unique molecular identifiers featured in how the TCRbeta library was prepared. Using its own MiXCR run on the PCR reads, TCRdb lists one record per CDR3 protein. The table has some 280,000 distinct CDR3 sequences, nearly 10% seen once. The V gene's germline CDR1 is SNHLY and CDR2 FYNNEI. Between the trimmed V and J ends, which lost 7 bases and 6 bases, there was a span of 12 bases. The CDR3 runs 12 residues. The clonotype was recovered from a human donor who donated a stem cell graft to a child with SCID. Sequencing was performed on PBMCs from the stem cell graft donor, taken from the stem cell graft. This chain links TRBV2 with TRBJ1-1, with D maybe TRBD1 (6 bases). CDR3 protein: CASIRGLAEAFF. Here the CDR3 DNA reads TGTGCCAGCATAAGGGGGTTGGCTGAAGCTTTCTTT.